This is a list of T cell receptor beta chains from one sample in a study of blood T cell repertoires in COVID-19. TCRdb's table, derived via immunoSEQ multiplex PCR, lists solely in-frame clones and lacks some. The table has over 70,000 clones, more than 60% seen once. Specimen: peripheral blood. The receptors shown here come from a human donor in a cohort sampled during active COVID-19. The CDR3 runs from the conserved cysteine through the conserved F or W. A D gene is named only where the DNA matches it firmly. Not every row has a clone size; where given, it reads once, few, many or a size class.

DNA: TGTGCCAGCAGTCGGACTAGAAAGGTCGAGCAGTACTTC
CDR3: CASSRTRKVEQYF
D: TRBD2
J: TRBJ2-7
size: NA
V: TRBV6-5

DNA: TGTGCCAGCAGCCCCGGACAGGGGGACACCGGGGAGCTGTTTTTT
CDR3: CASSPGQGDTGELFF
D: TRBD1
J: TRBJ2-2
size: NA
V: TRBV5-6

DNA: TGCAGTGCTAATATAGGAAACACCATATATTTT
CDR3: CSANIGNTIYF
D: NA
J: TRBJ1-3
size: NA
V: TRBV20-1

DNA: TGTGCCAGTAGTATGAGGAACAGGGAGAACACTGAAGCTTTCTTT
CDR3: CASSMRNRENTEAFF
D: NA
J: TRBJ1-1
size: NA
V: TRBV19

DNA: TGTGCCAGCAGCATCGTACAGGGGAGGGAGCAGTACTTC
CDR3: CASSIVQGREQYF
D: NA
J: TRBJ2-7
size: NA
V: TRBV5-8

DNA: TGTGCCAGCAGCGTAGGTGCTAGCGGTTCTCAAGAGACCCAGTACTTC
CDR3: CASSVGASGSQETQYF
D: TRBD2
J: TRBJ2-5
size: few
V: TRBV9

DNA: TGTGCCAGCACCGGGACACTCAGGAGCACCGGGGAGCTGTTTTTT
CDR3: CASTGTLRSTGELFF
D: NA
J: TRBJ2-2
size: few
V: TRBV7-9

DNA: TGTGCCAGCAGCTTATCCAGGGCCTATAATTCACCCCTCCACTTT
CDR3: CASSLSRAYNSPLHF
D: NA
J: TRBJ1-6
size: NA
V: TRBV7-2

DNA: TGCAGCGTTAACATGGGGGGCAATGAGCAGTTCTTC
CDR3: CSVNMGGNEQFF
D: NA
J: TRBJ2-1
size: NA
V: TRBV29-1

DNA: TGTGCCAGCAGTTACTTCGCGGGCAGATCATCACCCCTCCACTTT
CDR3: CASSYFAGRSSPLHF
D: NA
J: TRBJ1-6
size: NA
V: TRBV6-5

DNA: TGTGCCTGGAGCCTAGGACTAGCGGGGCGGTCAGATACGCAGTATTTT
CDR3: CAWSLGLAGRSDTQYF
D: TRBD2
J: TRBJ2-3
size: NA
V: TRBV30

DNA: TGTGCCAGCAGCCCTACGAGGAGGCAGTTCTTC
CDR3: CASSPTRRQFF
D: NA
J: TRBJ2-1
size: NA
V: TRBV6-6

DNA: TGTGCCACCAGCGGAGGAGGTATGGATGAGCAGTTCTTC
CDR3: CATSGGGMDEQFF
D: NA
J: TRBJ2-1
size: NA
V: TRBV24-1

DNA: TGTGCCAGCAGTCGGAAGGGAGGGATAGATACGCAGTATTTT
CDR3: CASSRKGGIDTQYF
D: TRBD2
J: TRBJ2-3
size: NA
V: TRBV28

DNA: TGTGCCAGCAGCTTGGGGGGACTAGCGGGAGGATACGAGCAGTACTTC
CDR3: CASSLGGLAGGYEQYF
D: TRBD2
J: TRBJ2-7
size: NA
V: TRBV5-4

DNA: TGTGCCAGCAGCCCGCCGGGGGTTTTGACCGGGGAGCTGTTTTTT
CDR3: CASSPPGVLTGELFF
D: NA
J: TRBJ2-2
size: NA
V: TRBV14

DNA: TGTGCCAGCAGCCAAGGACTAGCGGGAGTACACAATGAGCAGTTCTTC
CDR3: CASSQGLAGVHNEQFF
D: TRBD2
J: TRBJ2-1
size: NA
V: TRBV5-4

DNA: TGTGCCTGGAGTCCCCGAGCTAACTATGGCTACACCTTC
CDR3: CAWSPRANYGYTF
D: NA
J: TRBJ1-2
size: few
V: TRBV30

DNA: TGTGCCAGCAGCTCCCCCGGGAGTGTCCACTACGAGCAGTACTTC
CDR3: CASSSPGSVHYEQYF
D: NA
J: TRBJ2-7
size: NA
V: TRBV7-9

DNA: TGTGCCAGCAGCCTACATTCCGGGACACCCTTAGAGCAGTACTTC
CDR3: CASSLHSGTPLEQYF
D: NA
J: TRBJ2-7
size: NA
V: TRBV7-2

DNA: TGTGCCAGCAGCGCACCGGGACAGGGGTATCAGCCCCAGCATTTT
CDR3: CASSAPGQGYQPQHF
D: TRBD1
J: TRBJ1-5
size: NA
V: TRBV7-8

DNA: TGCGCCAGCAGCTTGGAGACAGGGGATTCACCCCTCCACTTT
CDR3: CASSLETGDSPLHF
D: TRBD1
J: TRBJ1-6
size: NA
V: TRBV5-1

DNA: TGTGCCACCGGGCCCCGACAGGGCCACGAGCAGTACTTC
CDR3: CATGPRQGHEQYF
D: TRBD1
J: TRBJ2-7
size: NA
V: TRBV24-1